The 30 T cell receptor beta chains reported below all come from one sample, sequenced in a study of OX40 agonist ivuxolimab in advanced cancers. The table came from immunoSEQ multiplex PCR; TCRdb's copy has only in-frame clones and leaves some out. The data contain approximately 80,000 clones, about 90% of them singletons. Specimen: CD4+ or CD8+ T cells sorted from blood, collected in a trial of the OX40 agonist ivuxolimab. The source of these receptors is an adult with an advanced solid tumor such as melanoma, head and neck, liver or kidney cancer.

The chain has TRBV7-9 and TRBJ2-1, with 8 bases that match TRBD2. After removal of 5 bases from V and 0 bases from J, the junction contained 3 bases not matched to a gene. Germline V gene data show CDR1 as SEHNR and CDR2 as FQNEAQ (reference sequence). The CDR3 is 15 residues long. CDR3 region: CASSPSGSSYNEQFF. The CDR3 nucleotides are TGTGCCAGCAGCCCCAGCGGGAGCTCCTACAATGAGCAGTTCTTC.

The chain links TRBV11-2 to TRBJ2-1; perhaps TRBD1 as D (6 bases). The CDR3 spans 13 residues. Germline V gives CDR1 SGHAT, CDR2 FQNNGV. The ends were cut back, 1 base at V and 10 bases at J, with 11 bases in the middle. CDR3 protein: CASSLALDREQFF. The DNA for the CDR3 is TGTGCCAGCAGCTTAGCACTCGACAGGGAGCAGTTCTTC.

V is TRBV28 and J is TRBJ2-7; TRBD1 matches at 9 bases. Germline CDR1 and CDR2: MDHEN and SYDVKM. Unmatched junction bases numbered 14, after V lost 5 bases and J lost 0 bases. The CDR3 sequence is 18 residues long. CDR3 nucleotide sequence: TGTGCCAGCAGTCTCTTCTTTGTTCGACAGGGGGGCTCCTACGAGCAGTACTTC. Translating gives CASSLFFVRQGGSYEQYF.

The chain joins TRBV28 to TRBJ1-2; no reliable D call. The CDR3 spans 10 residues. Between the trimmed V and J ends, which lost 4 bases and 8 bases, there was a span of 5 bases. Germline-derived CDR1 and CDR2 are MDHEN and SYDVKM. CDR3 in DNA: TGTGCCAGCAGTTCTATAGGCTACACCTTC. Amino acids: CASSSIGYTF.

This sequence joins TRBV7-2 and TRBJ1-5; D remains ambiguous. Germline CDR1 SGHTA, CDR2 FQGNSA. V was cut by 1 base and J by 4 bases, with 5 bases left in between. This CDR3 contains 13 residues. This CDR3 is CASSLVGNQPQHF. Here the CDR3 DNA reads TGTGCCAGCAGCTTAGTGGGGAATCAGCCCCAGCATTTT. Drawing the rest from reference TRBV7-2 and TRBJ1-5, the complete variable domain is GAGVSQSPSNKVTEKGKDVELRCDPISGHTALYWYRQSLGQGLEFLIYFQGNSAPDKSGLPSDRFSAERTGGSVSTLTIQRTQQEDSAVYLCASSLVGNQPQHFGDGTRLSIL.

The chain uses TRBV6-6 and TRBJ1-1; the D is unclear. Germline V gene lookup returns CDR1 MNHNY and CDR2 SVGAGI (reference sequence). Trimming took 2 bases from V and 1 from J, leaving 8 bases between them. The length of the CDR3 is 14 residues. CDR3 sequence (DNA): TGTGCCAGCAGTTACGAGGAAGGGAACACTGAAGCTTTCTTT. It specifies CASSYEEGNTEAFF.

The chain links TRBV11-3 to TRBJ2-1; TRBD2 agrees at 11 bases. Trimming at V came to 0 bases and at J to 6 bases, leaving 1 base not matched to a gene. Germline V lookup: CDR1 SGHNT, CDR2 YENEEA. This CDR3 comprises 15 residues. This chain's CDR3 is CASSLEGTSGNEQFF. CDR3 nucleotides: TGTGCCAGCAGCTTAGAGGGGACTAGCGGCAATGAGCAGTTCTTC.

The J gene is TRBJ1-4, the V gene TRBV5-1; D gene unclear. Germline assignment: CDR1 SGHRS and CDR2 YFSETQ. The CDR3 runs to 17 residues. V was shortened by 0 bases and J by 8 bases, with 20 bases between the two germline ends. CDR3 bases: TGCGCCAGCAGCTTGGGTCTCCATTCCAATACCGGGGAAAAACTGTTTTTT. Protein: CASSLGLHSNTGEKLFF.

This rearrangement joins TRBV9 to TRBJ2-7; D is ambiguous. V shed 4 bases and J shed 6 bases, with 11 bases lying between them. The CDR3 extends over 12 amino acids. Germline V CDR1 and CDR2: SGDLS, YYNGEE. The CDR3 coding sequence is TGTGCCAGCAGCTCTCGACGCTCCGAGCAGTACTTC. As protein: CASSSRRSEQYF.

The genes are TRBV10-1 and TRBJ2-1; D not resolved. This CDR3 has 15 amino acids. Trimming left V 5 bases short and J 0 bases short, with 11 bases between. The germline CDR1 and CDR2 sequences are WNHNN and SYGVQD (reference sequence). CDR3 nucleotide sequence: TGCGCCAGCAGTCCCTCCCCTCACTCCTACAATGAGCAGTTCTTC. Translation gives CASSPSPHSYNEQFF.

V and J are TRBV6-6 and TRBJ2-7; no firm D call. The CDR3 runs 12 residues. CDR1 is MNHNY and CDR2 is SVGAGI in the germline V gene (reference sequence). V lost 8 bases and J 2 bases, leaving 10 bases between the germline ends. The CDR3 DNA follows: TGTGCCAGCCGGACGGAAGCCTACGAGCAGTACTTC. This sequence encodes CASRTEAYEQYF.

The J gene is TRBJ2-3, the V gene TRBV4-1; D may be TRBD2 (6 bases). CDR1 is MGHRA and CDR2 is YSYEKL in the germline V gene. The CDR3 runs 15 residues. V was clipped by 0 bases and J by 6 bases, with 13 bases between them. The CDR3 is CASSQDLPGADTQYF. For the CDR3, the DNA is TGCGCCAGCAGCCAAGATCTCCCGGGAGCGGATACGCAGTATTTT.

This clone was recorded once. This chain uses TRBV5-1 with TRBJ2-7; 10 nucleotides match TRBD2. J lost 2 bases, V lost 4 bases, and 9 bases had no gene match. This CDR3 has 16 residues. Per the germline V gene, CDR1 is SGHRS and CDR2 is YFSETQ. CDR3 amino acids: CASSPMSSGRPYEQYF. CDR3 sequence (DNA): TGCGCCAGCAGCCCCATGTCTAGCGGGAGACCCTACGAGCAGTACTTC.

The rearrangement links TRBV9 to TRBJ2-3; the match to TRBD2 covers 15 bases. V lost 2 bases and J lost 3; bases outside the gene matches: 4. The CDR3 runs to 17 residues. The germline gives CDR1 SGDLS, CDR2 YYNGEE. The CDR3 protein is CASSVLGLAGGTDTQYF. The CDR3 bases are TGTGCCAGCAGCGTCCTGGGACTAGCGGGAGGAACAGATACGCAGTATTTT.

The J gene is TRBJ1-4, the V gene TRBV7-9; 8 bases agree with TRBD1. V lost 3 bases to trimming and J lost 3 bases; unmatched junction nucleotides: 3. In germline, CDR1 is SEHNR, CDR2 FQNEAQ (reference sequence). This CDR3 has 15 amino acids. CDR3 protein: CASSFSGGPNEKLFF. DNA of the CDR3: TGTGCCAGCAGCTTCTCAGGGGGCCCTAATGAAAAACTGTTTTTT.

The DNA for the CDR3 is TGTGCCAGCACCAGGGGTTATGGCTACACCTTC. This codes for CASTRGYGYTF. The chain recombines TRBV6-5 with TRBJ1-2; perhaps TRBD1 as D (6 bases). The length of the CDR3 is 11 residues. V gave up 7 bases and J gave up 5 bases, with 8 bases separating them. From germline, CDR1 is MNHEY and CDR2 SVGAGI.

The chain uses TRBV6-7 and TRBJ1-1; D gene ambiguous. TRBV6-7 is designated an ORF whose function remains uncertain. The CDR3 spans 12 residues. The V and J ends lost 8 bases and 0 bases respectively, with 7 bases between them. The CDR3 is CASSSMNTEAFF. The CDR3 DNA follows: TGTGCCAGCTCCAGTATGAACACTGAAGCTTTCTTT.

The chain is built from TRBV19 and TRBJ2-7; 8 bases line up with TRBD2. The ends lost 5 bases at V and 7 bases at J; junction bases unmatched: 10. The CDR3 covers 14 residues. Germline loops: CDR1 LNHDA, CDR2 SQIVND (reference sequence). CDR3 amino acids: CASSRSGGNGEQYF. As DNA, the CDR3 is TGTGCCAGTAGTCGGTCGGGGGGGAATGGAGAGCAGTACTTC.

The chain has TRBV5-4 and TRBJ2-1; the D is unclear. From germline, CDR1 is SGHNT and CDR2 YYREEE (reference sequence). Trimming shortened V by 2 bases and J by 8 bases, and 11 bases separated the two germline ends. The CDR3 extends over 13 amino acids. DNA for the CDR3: TGTGCCAGCAGCTTTGACCCACGGGATGAGCAGTTCTTC. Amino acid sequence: CASSFDPRDEQFF.

The CDR3 loop is CASSLAPPGQGSTSSSYEQYF. The CDR3 nucleotides are TGCGCCAGCAGCTTGGCCCCCCCGGGACAGGGGTCGACCTCGAGCTCCTACGAGCAGTACTTC. The chain is built from TRBV5-1 and TRBJ2-7, with 10 bases aligning to TRBD1. This CDR3 comprises 21 residues. V shed 0 bases, J shed 0 bases, and the junction held 18 bases outside the gene matches. The germline CDR1 and CDR2 sequences are SGHRS and YFSETQ. The full variable domain, its missing parts supplied by reference TRBV5-1 and TRBJ2-7, is KAGVTQTPRYLIKTRGQQVTLSCSPISGHRSVSWYQQTPGQGLQFLFEYFSETQRNKGNFPGRFSGRQFSNSRSEMNVSTLELGDSALYLCASSLAPPGQGSTSSSYEQYFGPGTRLTVT.

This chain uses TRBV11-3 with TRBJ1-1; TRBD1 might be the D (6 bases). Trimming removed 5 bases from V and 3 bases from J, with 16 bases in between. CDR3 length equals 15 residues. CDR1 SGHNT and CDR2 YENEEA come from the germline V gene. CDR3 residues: CASSPEVQGYTEAFF. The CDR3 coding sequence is TGTGCCAGCAGCCCAGAGGTCCAGGGGTACACTGAAGCTTTCTTT.

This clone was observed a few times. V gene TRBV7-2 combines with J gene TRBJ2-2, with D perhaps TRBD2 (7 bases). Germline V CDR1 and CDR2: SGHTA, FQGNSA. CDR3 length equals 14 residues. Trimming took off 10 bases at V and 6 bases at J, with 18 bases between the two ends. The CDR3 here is CATSGGAGSGELFF. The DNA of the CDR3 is TGTGCCACCTCGGGGGGCGCAGGTTCCGGGGAGCTGTTTTTT.

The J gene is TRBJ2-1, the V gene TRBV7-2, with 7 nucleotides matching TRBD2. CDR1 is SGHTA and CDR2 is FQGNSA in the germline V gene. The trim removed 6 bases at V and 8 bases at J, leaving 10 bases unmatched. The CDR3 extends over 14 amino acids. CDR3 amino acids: CASSVGGPIDEQFF. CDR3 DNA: TGTGCCAGCAGTGTGGGAGGGCCTATCGATGAGCAGTTCTTC.

The CDR3 loop reads CASRDQGPRNQPQHF. The CDR3 bases are TGTGCCAGCAGGGATCAGGGGCCACGCAATCAGCCCCAGCATTTT. J is TRBJ1-5 and V is TRBV28, with D possibly being TRBD1 (6 bases). CDR1 and CDR2 from the germline V gene are MDHEN and SYDVKM. The CDR3 has 15 amino acids. Trimming shortened V by 6 bases and J by 2 bases, and 14 bases separated the two germline ends. Full variable domain (missing parts from reference TRBV28 and TRBJ1-5): DVKVTQSSRYLVKRTGEKVFLECVQDMDHENMFWYRQDPGLGLRLIYFSYDVKMKEKGDIPEGYSVSREKKERFSLILESASTNQTSMYLCASRDQGPRNQPQHFGDGTRLSIL.

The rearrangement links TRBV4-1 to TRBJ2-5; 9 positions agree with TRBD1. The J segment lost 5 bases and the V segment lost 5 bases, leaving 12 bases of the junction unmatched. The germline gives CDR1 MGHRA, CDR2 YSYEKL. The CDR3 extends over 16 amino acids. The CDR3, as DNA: TGCGCCAGCAGCTCCCGGGACAGGGTCGGAGGGGAGACCCAGTACTTC. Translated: CASSSRDRVGGETQYF.

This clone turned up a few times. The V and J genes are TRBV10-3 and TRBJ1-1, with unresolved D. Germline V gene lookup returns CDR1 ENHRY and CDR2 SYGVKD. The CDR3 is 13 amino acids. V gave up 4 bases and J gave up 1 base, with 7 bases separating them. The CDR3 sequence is CAISGGPNTEAFF. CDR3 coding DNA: TGTGCCATCAGTGGCGGGCCGAACACTGAAGCTTTCTTT.

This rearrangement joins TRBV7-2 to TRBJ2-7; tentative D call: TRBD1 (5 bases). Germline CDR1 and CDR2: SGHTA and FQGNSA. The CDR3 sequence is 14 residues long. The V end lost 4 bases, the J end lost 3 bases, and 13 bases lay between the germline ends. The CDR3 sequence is CASSSRAGDYEQYF. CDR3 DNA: TGTGCCAGCAGCTCCAGGGCTGGGGACTACGAGCAGTACTTC.

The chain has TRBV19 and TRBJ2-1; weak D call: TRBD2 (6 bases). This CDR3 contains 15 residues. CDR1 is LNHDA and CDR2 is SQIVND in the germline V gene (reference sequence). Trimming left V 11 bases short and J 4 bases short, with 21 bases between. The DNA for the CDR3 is TGTGCCTCAAAGGTGGAGCGGGCCGGATACAATGAGCAGTTCTTC. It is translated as CASKVERAGYNEQFF.

Here the CDR3 reads CASTKTARTGFNEKLFF. CDR3 DNA sequence: TGTGCCAGCACCAAAACGGCACGGACAGGTTTTAATGAAAAACTGTTTTTT. The gene calls are TRBV27 and TRBJ1-4; TRBD1 matches at 7 bases. V was clipped by 7 bases and J by 4 bases; unmatched bases: 15. Germline V gene sequence: CDR1 MNHEY, CDR2 SMNVEV (reference sequence). This CDR3 contains 17 residues.

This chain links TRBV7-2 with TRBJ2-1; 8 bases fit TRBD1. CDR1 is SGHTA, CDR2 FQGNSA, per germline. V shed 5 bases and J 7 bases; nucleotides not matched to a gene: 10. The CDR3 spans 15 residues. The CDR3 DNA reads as TGTGCCAGCAGCGAGGGACAGGTTAAGGGGAATGAGCAGTTCTTC. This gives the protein CASSEGQVKGNEQFF.